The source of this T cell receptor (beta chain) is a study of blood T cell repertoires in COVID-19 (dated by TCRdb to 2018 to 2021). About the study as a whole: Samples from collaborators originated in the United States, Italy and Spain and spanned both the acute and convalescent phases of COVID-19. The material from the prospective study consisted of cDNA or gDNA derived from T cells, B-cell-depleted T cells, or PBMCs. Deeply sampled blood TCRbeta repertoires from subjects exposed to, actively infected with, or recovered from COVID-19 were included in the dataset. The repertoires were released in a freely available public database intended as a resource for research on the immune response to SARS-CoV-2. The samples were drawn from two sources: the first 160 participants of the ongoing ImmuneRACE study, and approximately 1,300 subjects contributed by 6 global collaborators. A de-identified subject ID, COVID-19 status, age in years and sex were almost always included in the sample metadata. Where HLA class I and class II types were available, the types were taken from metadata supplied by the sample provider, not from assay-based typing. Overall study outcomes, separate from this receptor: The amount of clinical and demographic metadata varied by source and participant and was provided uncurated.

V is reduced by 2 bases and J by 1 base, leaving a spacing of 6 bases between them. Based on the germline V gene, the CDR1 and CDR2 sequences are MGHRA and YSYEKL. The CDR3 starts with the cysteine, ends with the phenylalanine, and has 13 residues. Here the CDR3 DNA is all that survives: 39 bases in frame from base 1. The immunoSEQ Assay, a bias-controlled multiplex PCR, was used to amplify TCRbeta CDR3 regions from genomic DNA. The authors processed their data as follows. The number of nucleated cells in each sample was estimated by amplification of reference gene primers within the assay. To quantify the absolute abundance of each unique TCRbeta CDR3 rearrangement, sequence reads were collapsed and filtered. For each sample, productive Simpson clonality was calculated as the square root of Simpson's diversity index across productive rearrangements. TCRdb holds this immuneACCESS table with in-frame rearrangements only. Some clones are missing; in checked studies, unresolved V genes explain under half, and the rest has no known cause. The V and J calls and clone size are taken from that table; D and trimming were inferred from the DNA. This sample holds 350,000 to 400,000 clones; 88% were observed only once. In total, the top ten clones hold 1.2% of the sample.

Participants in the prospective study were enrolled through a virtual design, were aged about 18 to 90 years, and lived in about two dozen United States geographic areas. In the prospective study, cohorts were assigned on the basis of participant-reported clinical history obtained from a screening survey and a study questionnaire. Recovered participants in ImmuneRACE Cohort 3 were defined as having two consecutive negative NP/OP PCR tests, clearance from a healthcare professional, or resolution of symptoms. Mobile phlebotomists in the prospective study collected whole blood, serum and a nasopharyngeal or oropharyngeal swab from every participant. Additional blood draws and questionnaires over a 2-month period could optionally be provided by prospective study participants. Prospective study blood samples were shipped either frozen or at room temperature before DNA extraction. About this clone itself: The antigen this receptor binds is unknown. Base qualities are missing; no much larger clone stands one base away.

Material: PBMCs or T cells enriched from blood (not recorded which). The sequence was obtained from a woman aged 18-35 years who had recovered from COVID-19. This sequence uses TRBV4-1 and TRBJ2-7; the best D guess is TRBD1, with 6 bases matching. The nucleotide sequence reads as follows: TGCGCCAGCAGCCAACAGGGGTCCTACGAGCAGTACTTC. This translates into CASSQQGSYEQYF.